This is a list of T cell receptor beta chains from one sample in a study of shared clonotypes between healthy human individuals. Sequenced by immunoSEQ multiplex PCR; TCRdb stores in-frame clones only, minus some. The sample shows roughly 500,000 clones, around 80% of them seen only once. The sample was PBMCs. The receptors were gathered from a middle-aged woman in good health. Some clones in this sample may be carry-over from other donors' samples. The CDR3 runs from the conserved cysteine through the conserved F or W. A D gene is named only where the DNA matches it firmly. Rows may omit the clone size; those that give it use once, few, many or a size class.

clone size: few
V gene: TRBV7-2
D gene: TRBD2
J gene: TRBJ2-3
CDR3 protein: CASSLGRGLAGGKDTQYF
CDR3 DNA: TGTGCCAGCAGCTTAGGTCGGGGACTAGCGGGAGGTAAAGATACGCAGTATTTT

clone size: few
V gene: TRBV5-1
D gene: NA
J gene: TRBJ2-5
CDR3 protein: CASSLYNEETQYF
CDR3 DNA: TGCGCCAGCAGCTTGTACAATGAAGAGACCCAGTACTTC

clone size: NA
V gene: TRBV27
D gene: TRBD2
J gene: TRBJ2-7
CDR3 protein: CASSLAGGAHEQYF
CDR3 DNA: TGTGCCAGCAGTTTGGCGGGAGGGGCTCACGAGCAGTACTTC

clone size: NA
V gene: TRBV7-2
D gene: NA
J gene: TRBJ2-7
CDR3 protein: CASSLADEQYF
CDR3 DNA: TGTGCCAGCAGCTTGGCGGACGAGCAGTACTTC

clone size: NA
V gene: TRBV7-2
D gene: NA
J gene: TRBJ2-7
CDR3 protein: CASSLSPHEQYF
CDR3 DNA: TGTGCCAGCAGCTTGTCGCCCCACGAGCAGTACTTC

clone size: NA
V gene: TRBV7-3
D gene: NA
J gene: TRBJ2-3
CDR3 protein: CASSSRQTSTDTQYF
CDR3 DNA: TGTGCCAGCAGCTCGCGGCAAACAAGCACAGATACGCAGTATTTT

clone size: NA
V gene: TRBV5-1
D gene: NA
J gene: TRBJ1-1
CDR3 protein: CASSLAILANEAFF
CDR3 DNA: TGCGCCAGCAGCTTGGCTATCCTCGCAAATGAAGCTTTCTTT

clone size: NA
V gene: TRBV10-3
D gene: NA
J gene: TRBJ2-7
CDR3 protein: CAISESGREKQYF
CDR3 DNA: TGTGCCATCAGTGAGTCCGGACGGGAAAAGCAGTACTTC

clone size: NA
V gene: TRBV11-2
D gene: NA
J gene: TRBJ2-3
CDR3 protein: CASTSRATGTDTQYF
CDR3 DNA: TGTGCCAGCACCTCCCGAGCGACCGGCACAGATACGCAGTATTTT

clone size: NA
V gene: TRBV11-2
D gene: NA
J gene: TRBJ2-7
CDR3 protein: CASSQSYEQYF
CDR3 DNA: TGTGCCAGCAGCCAAAGCTACGAGCAGTACTTC

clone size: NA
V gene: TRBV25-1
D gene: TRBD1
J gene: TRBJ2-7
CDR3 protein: CASSGTGGYEQYF
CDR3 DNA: TGTGCCAGCAGTGGGACAGGGGGCTACGAGCAGTACTTC

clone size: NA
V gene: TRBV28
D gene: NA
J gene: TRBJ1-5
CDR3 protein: CASSLPWTDNQPQHF
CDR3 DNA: TGTGCCAGCAGTTTACCCTGGACAGACAATCAGCCCCAGCATTTT

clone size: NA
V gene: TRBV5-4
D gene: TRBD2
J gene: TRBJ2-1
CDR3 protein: CASSSGLAGRFKDEQFF
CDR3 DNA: TGTGCCAGCAGCTCGGGACTAGCGGGAAGATTTAAGGATGAGCAGTTCTTC

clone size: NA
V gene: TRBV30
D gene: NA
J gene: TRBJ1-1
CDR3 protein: CAWRGNTEAFF
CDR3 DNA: TGTGCCTGGAGGGGGAACACTGAAGCTTTCTTT

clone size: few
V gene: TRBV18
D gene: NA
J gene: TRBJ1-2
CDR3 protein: CASSPPTGPLGYGYTF
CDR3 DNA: TGTGCCAGCTCACCACCGACAGGACCCCTCGGCTATGGCTACACCTTC

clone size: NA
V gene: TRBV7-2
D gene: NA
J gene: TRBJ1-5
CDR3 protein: CASSLEWRTNQPQHF
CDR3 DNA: TGTGCCAGCAGCTTAGAATGGCGGACGAATCAGCCCCAGCATTTT

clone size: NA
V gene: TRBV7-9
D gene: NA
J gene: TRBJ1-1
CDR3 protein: CASSLQGQVSEAFF
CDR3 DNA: TGTGCCAGCAGCTTACAGGGCCAAGTTTCTGAAGCTTTCTTT

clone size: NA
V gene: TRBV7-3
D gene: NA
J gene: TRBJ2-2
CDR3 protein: CASSPRAYTGELFF
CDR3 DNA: TGTGCCAGCAGCCCTAGGGCGTACACCGGGGAGCTGTTTTTT

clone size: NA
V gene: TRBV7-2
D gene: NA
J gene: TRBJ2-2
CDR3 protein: CASNRRERSTGELFF
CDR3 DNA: TGTGCCAGCAATCGGCGGGAACGGTCCACCGGGGAGCTGTTTTTT

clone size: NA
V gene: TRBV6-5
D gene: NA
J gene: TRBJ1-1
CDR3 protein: CASSYGENTEAFF
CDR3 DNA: TGTGCCAGCAGTTACGGAGAGAACACTGAAGCTTTCTTT

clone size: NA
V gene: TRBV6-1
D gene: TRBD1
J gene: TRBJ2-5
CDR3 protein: CATEGTGEETQYF
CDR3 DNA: TGTGCCACCGAGGGGACAGGGGAAGAGACCCAGTACTTC

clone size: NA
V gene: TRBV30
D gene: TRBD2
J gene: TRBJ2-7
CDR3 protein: CAWSPGRAVYEQYF
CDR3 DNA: TGTGCCTGGAGTCCCGGGAGGGCCGTTTACGAGCAGTACTTC

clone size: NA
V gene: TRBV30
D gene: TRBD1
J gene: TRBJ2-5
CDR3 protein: CAWSVRLGQGPQETQYF
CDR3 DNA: TGTGCCTGGAGTGTAAGGCTCGGACAGGGCCCCCAAGAGACCCAGTACTTC

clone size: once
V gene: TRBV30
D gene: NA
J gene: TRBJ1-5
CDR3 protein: CAWSTGDWGNQPQHF
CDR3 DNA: TGTGCCTGGAGTACGGGGGACTGGGGCAATCAGCCCCAGCATTTT

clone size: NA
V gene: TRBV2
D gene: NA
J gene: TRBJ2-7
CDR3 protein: CASSEWGTAYEQYF
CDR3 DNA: TGTGCCAGCAGTGAATGGGGTACGGCCTACGAGCAGTACTTC

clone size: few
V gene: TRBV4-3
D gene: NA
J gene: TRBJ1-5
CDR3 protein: CASSQDYGQPQHF
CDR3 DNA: TGCGCCAGCAGCCAAGATTATGGTCAGCCCCAGCATTTT

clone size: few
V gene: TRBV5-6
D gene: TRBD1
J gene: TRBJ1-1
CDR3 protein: CASSNHRGDKAFF
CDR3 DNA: TGTGCCAGCAGCAACCACAGGGGTGATAAAGCTTTCTTT

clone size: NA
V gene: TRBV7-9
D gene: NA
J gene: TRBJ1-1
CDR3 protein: CASSPSTGRATEAFF
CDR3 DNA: TGTGCCAGCAGCCCTTCGACAGGTAGGGCCACTGAAGCTTTCTTT

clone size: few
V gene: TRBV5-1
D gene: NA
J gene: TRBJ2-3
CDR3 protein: CASSLGATDTQYF
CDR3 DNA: TGCGCCAGCAGCTTAGGGGCCACAGATACGCAGTATTTT